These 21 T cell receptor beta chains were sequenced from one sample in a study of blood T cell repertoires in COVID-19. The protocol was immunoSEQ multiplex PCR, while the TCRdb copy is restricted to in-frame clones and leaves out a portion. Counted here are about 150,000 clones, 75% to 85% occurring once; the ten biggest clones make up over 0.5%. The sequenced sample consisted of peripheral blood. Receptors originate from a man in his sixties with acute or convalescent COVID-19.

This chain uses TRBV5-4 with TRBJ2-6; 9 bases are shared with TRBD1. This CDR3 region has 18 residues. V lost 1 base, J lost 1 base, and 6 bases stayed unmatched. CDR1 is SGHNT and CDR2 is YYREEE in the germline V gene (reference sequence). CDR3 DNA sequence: TGTGCCAGCAGCTTGTTGACAGGGGGATGGTCTGGGGCCAACGTCCTGACTTTC. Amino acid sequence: CASSLLTGGWSGANVLTF. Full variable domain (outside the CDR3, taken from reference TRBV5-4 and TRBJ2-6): ETGVTQSPTHLIKTRGQQVTLRCSSQSGHNTVSWYQQALGQGPQFIFQYYREEENGRGNFPPRFSGLQFPNYSSELNVNALELDDSALYLCASSLLTGGWSGANVLTFGAGSRLTVL.

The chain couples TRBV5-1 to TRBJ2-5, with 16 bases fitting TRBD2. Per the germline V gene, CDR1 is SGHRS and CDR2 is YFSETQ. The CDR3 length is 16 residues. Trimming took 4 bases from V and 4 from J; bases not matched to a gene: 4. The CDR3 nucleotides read TGCGCCAGCAGCCCCGGGACTAGCGGGGGGGCAGAGACCCAGTACTTC. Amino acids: CASSPGTSGGAETQYF. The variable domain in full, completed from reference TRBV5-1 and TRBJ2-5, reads KAGVTQTPRYLIKTRGQQVTLSCSPISGHRSVSWYQQTPGQGLQFLFEYFSETQRNKGNFPGRFSGRQFSNSRSEMNVSTLELGDSALYLCASSPGTSGGAETQYFGPGTRLLVL.

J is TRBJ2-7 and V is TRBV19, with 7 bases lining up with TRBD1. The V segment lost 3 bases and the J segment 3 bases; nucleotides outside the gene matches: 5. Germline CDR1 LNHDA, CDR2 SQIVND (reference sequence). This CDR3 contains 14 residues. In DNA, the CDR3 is TGTGCCAGTAGTATTAGTCACAGGGGCTACGAGCAGTACTTC. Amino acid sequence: CASSISHRGYEQYF.

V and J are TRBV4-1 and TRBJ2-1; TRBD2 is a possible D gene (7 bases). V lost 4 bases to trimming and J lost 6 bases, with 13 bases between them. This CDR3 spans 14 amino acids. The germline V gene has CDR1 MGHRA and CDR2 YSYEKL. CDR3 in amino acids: CASSLGGRGNEQFF. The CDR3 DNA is TGCGCCAGCAGCCTAGGGGGGAGGGGCAATGAGCAGTTCTTC.

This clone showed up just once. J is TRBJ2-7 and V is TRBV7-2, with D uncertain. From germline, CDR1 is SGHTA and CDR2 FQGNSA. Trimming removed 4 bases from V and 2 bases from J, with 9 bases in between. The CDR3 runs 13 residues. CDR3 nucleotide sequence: TGTGCCAGCAGCTCACAAACAGCCTACGAGCAGTACTTC. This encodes CASSSQTAYEQYF.

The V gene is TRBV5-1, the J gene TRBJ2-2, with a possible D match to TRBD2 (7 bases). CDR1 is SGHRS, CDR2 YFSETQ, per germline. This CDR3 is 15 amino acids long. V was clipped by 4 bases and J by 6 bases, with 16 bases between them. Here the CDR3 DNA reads TGCGCCAGCAGCCGTTGGACGGGGGGCCCCGGGGAGCTGTTTTTT. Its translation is CASSRWTGGPGELFF. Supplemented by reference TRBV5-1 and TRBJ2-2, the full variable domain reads KAGVTQTPRYLIKTRGQQVTLSCSPISGHRSVSWYQQTPGQGLQFLFEYFSETQRNKGNFPGRFSGRQFSNSRSEMNVSTLELGDSALYLCASSRWTGGPGELFFGEGSRLTVL.

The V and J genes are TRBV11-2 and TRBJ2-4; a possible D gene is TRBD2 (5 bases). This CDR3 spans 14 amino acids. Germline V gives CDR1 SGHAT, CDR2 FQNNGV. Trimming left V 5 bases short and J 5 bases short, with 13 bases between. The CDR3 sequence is CASSPGLVQNIQYF. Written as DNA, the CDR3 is TGTGCCAGCAGCCCGGGGTTGGTCCAAAACATTCAGTACTTC.

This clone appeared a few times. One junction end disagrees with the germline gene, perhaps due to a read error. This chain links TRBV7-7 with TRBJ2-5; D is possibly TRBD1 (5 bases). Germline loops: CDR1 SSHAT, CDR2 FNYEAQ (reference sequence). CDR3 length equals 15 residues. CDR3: CASSPRGTWQETQYF. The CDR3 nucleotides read TGTGCTAGCAGCCCAAGGGGCACCTGGCAAGAGACCCAGTACTTC.

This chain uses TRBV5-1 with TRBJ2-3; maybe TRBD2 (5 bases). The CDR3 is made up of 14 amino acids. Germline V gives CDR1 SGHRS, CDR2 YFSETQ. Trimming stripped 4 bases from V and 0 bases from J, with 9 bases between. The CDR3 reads CASSREGSTDTQYF. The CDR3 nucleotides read TGCGCCAGCAGCCGCGAGGGTAGCACAGATACGCAGTATTTT.

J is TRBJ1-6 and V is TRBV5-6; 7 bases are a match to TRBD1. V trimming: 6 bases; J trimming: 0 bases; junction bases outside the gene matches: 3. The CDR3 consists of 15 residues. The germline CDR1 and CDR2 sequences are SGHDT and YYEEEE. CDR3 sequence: CASTRQGSYNSPLHF. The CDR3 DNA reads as TGTGCCAGCACTAGACAGGGCTCCTATAATTCACCCCTCCACTTT.

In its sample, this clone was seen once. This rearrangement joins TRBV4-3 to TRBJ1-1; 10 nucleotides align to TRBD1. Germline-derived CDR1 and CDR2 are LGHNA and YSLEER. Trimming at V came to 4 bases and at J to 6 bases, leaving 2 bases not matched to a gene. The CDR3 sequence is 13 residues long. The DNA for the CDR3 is TGCGCCAGCAGCCTAGGACAGGGGGCTGAAGCTTTCTTT. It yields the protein CASSLGQGAEAFF.

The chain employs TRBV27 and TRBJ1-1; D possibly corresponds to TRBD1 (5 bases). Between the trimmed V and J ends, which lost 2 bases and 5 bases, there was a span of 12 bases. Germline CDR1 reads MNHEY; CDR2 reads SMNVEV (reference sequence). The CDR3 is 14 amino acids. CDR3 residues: CASSLRGTGTEAFF. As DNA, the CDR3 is TGTGCCAGCAGTTTACGGGGGACGGGAACTGAAGCTTTCTTT.

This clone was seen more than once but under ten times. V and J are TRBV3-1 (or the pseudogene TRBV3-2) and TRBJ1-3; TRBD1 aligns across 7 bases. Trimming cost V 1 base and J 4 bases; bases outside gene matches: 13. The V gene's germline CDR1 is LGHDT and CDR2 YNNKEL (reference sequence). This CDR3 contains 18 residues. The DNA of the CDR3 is TGTGCCAGCAGCCAAGGGGCCGGAGGGGGCGTTTCAGGAAACACCATATATTTT. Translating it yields CASSQGAGGGVSGNTIYF.

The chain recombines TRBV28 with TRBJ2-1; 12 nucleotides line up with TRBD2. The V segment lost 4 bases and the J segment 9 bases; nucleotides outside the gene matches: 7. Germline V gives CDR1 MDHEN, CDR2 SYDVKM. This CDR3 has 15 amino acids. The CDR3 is CASSWASGRAAEQFF. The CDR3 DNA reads TGTGCCAGCAGTTGGGCTAGCGGGAGGGCCGCTGAGCAGTTCTTC.

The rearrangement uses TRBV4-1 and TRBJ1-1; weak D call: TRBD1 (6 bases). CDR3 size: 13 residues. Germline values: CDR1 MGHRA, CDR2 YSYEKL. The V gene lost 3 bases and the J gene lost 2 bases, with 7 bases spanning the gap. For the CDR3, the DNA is TGCGCCAGCAGCCAGGGGGCCAACACTGAAGCTTTCTTT. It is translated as CASSQGANTEAFF.

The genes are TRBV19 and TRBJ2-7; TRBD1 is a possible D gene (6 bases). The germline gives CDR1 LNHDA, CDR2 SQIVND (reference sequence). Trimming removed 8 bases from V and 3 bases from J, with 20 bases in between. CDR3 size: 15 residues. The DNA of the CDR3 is TGTGCCAGTCGATACACCTTTACAGGGAACTACGAGCAGTACTTC. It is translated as CASRYTFTGNYEQYF.

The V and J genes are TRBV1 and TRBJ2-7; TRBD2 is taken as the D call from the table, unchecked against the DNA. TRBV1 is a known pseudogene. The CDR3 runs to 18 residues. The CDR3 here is CTSSQPLPGLADNYEQYF. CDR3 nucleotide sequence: TGCACCAGCAGCCAGCCCCTGCCGGGACTAGCGGATAACTACGAGCAGTACTTC.

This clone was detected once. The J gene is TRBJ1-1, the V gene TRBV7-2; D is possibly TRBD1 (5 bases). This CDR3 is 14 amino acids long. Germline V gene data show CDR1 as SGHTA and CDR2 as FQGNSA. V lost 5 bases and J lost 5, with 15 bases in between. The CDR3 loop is CASSTRAGVTEAFF. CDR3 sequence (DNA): TGTGCCAGCAGCACCAGGGCGGGGGTGACTGAAGCTTTCTTT.

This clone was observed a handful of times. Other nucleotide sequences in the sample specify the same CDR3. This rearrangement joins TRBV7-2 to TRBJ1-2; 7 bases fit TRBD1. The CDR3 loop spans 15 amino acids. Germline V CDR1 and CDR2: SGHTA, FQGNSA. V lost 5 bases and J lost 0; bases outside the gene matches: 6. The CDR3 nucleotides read TGTGCCAGCAGCCCCCGGCAGGGGGCTAACTATGGCTACACCTTC. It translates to CASSPRQGANYGYTF.

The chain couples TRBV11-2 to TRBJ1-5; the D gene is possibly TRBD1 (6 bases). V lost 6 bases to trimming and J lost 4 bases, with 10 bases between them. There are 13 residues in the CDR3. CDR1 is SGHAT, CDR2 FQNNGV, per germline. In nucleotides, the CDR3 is TGTGCCAGCAGTGTGACAGGTAATCAGCCCCAGCATTTT. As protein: CASSVTGNQPQHF.

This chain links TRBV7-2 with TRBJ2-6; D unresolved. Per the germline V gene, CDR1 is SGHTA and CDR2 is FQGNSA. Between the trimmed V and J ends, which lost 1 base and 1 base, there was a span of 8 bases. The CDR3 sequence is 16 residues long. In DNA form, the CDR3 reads TGTGCCAGCAGCTTAGGGCATCAGTCTGGGGCCAACGTCCTGACTTTC. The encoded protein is CASSLGHQSGANVLTF. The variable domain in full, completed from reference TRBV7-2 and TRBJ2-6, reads GAGVSQSPSNKVTEKGKDVELRCDPISGHTALYWYRQSLGQGLEFLIYFQGNSAPDKSGLPSDRFSAERTGGSVSTLTIQRTQQEDSAVYLCASSLGHQSGANVLTFGAGSRLTVL.